These 21 T cell receptor beta chains originate from one sample sequenced in a study of vaccination and CD4 T cells after COVID-19. Their target antigens are unknown. Described treatment: approximately nine-day PBMC culture with coronavirus spike peptide pools or control peptides (ViraFEST assay). Cultured CD4+ T-cell DNA underwent Oncomine TCR Beta short-read sequencing. TCRdb processed the PCR reads anew with MiXCR; each CDR3 protein has one entry. The sample contains roughly 20,000 distinct CDR3 sequences, approximately 53% of which appear only once. Sequenced material: CD4+ T cells from blood, cultured in vitro. All receptors come from a human donor who had recovered from COVID-19.

This chain connects TRBV19 to TRBJ2-4; possibly TRBD1 for D (5 bases). This CDR3 has 14 residues. V was cut by 3 bases and J by 4 bases, with 10 bases left in between. Germline V gene data show CDR1 as LNHDA and CDR2 as SQIVND (reference sequence). As DNA, the CDR3 is TGTGCCAGTAGTATCCCCAGGGTAAAAAACATTCAGTACTTC. Translation gives CASSIPRVKNIQYF.

Notes on this clonotype: One end of the junction does not line up with germline, which may come from a read error. J is TRBJ2-6 and V is TRBV7-8, with D perhaps TRBD1 (6 bases). The germline gives CDR1 SGHVS, CDR2 FQNEAQ. The CDR3 length is 15 residues. CDR3 sequence: CLVGRGRAGANVLTF. CDR3 nucleotide sequence: TGCCTAGTTGGCAGGGGTAGGGCTGGGGCCAACGTCCTGACTTTC.

The V call is TRBV6-5, the J call TRBJ1-1; D is uncertain. Between the trimmed V and J ends, which lost 0 bases and 1 base, there was a span of 6 bases. Germline loops: CDR1 MNHEY, CDR2 SVGAGI. The CDR3 is made up of 14 amino acids. CDR3 nucleotides: TGTGCCAGCAGTTACTCGAGCTCGAACACTGAAGCTTTCTTT. Protein: CASSYSSSNTEAFF.

This chain joins TRBV9 and TRBJ2-2; unclear D gene. The CDR3 runs 14 residues. CDR1 is SGDLS and CDR2 is YYNGEE in the germline V gene. Trimming took off 4 bases at V and 4 bases at J, with 11 bases between the two ends. DNA of the CDR3: TGTGCCAGCAGCCCACTGCAGTCCACCGGGGAGCTGTTTTTT. Amino acids: CASSPLQSTGELFF.

This chain links TRBV6-2 or TRBV6-3 with TRBJ2-2; TRBD1 matches 10 bases. Germline V gene lookup returns CDR1 MNHEY and CDR2 SVGEGT. CDR3 length: 15 amino acids. Unmatched junction bases numbered 5, after V lost 5 bases and J lost 5 bases. Here the CDR3 DNA reads TGTGCCAGCAGTCCGCCGGGACAGGGGACCGGGGAGCTGTTTTTT. As protein: CASSPPGQGTGELFF.

V usage is TRBV6-2 or TRBV6-3 and J usage is TRBJ2-1, with unresolved D. Germline V gene data show CDR1 as MNHEY and CDR2 as SVGEGT. The CDR3 extends over 13 amino acids. Trimming took off 5 bases at V and 8 bases at J, with 13 bases between the two ends. CDR3 in DNA: TGTGCCAGCAGTAAGACTGACGGGTATGAGCAGTTCTTC. Residues: CASSKTDGYEQFF.

CDR3 region: CSASAGGVGNTEAFF. In nucleotides, the CDR3 is TGCAGTGCTAGTGCTGGGGGAGTGGGAAACACTGAAGCTTTCTTT. The gene calls are TRBV20-1 and TRBJ1-1; D is possibly TRBD1 (5 bases). V dropped 3 bases and J dropped 2 bases, with 16 bases sitting between them. CDR3 length equals 15 residues. The germline V gene has CDR1 DFQATT and CDR2 SNEGSKA (reference sequence).

V usage is TRBV6-7 and J usage is TRBJ1-5; TRBD1 is a possible D gene (6 bases). TRBV6-7 is noted as an ORF with a role that remains uncertain. V dropped 2 bases and J dropped 6 bases, with 17 bases sitting between them. This CDR3 has 16 residues. CDR3 residues: CASSYTHRERSQPQHF. CDR3 sequence (DNA): TGTGCCAGCAGTTACACCCACAGGGAGAGGTCTCAGCCCCAGCATTTT.

The rearrangement uses TRBV20-1 and TRBJ1-4; D remains unclear. CDR1 and CDR2 (germline): DFQATT, SNEGSKA (reference sequence). The germline V and J ends were trimmed by 5 bases and 4 bases, with 5 bases remaining between them. This CDR3 has 11 amino acids. DNA of the CDR3: TGCAGTGCTCCGGATAATGAAAAACTGTTTTTT. Translating gives CSAPDNEKLFF.

This clonotype was counted a single time. J is TRBJ1-5 and V is TRBV6-2 or TRBV6-3; 8 nucleotides line up with TRBD1. V was clipped by 2 bases and J by 2 bases; unmatched bases: 8. The CDR3 is 17 residues long. CDR1 is MNHEY and CDR2 is SVGEGT in the germline V gene. The CDR3 here is CASSYARTGPRNQPQHF. Here the CDR3 DNA reads TGTGCCAGCAGTTACGCTCGGACAGGGCCGCGCAATCAGCCCCAGCATTTT.

The DNA of the CDR3 is TGTGCCAGCAGGAGGGAAAGTGGTGAAAAACTGTTTTTT. Its protein is CASRRESGEKLFF. This sequence joins TRBV2 and TRBJ1-4; D is unclear. This CDR3 is 13 amino acids long. V was trimmed by 6 bases and J by 7 bases, leaving 12 bases between them. In germline, CDR1 is SNHLY, CDR2 FYNNEI.

This clonotype was seen a handful of times. V and J are TRBV6-1 and TRBJ1-2, with 9 bases fitting TRBD1. The CDR3 consists of 15 residues. Germline assignment: CDR1 MNHNS and CDR2 SASEGT. The junction had 9 bases not matched to a gene; V was cut back by 6 bases and J by 4 bases. CDR3 sequence (DNA): TGTGCCAGCAGCCGACCCGGGACAGGGTCCTATGGCTACACCTTC. Its protein product is CASSRPGTGSYGYTF.

The chain carries TRBV7-6 and TRBJ2-5, with D possibly TRBD2 on 5 matching bases. The V gene's germline CDR1 is SGHVS and CDR2 FNYEAQ. The CDR3 has 16 amino acids. The V end lost 2 bases, the J end lost 0 bases, and 13 bases lay between the germline ends. The CDR3: CASSLRPAGNQETQYF. The CDR3 bases are TGTGCCAGCAGCTTAAGACCTGCGGGCAACCAAGAGACCCAGTACTTC.

The rearrangement uses TRBV20-1 and TRBJ2-3; TRBD2 matches 11 bases. The germline V gene has CDR1 DFQATT and CDR2 SNEGSKA (reference sequence). The length of the CDR3 is 16 residues. V lost 6 bases to trimming and J lost 2 bases; unmatched junction nucleotides: 10. This CDR3 reads CSAPGLADSTTDTQYF. In DNA form, the CDR3 reads TGCAGTGCCCCGGGACTAGCGGACTCTACCACAGATACGCAGTATTTT.

V usage is TRBV7-3 and J usage is TRBJ2-2, with D perhaps matching TRBD1 (6 bases). The CDR3 is made up of 14 amino acids. V was shortened by 7 bases and J by 5 bases, with 14 bases between the two germline ends. Germline CDR1 is SGHTA and CDR2 is FQGTGA. The CDR3 loop is CASMIEGGTGELFF. CDR3 nucleotide sequence: TGTGCCAGCATGATCGAAGGGGGTACCGGGGAGCTGTTTTTT.

The CDR3 region has the DNA TGCGCCAGCAGCTTGGTGGCAGGGGGCGGGTCAGATACGCAGTATTTT. Translated: CASSLVAGGGSDTQYF. This rearrangement joins TRBV5-1 to TRBJ2-3; 8 bases are a match to TRBD1. Trimming at V came to 0 bases and at J to 4 bases, leaving 7 bases not matched to a gene. CDR3 length equals 16 residues. The germline gives CDR1 SGHRS, CDR2 YFSETQ. The full variable domain, completed using reference TRBV5-1 and TRBJ2-3, is KAGVTQTPRYLIKTRGQQVTLSCSPISGHRSVSWYQQTPGQGLQFLFEYFSETQRNKGNFPGRFSGRQFSNSRSEMNVSTLELGDSALYLCASSLVAGGGSDTQYFGPGTRLTVL.

Only a few counts were recorded for this clonotype. CDR3 sequence: CASSLGEGDYGYTF. The CDR3 DNA is TGTGCCAGCAGCTTAGGGGAGGGGGACTATGGCTACACCTTC. This chain uses TRBV7-2 with TRBJ1-2, with a tentative D call TRBD1 (6 bases). Germline V gene data show CDR1 as SGHTA and CDR2 as FQGNSA. Trimming stripped 1 base from V and 3 bases from J, with 9 bases between. This CDR3 is 14 amino acids long.

The gene calls are TRBV24-1 and TRBJ1-2; D may be TRBD1 (6 bases). Trimming left V 3 bases short and J 4 bases short, with 11 bases between. The CDR3 runs 14 residues. The V gene's germline CDR1 is KGHDR and CDR2 SFDVKD. The DNA of the CDR3 is TGTGCCACCAGTGATCCCACAGGGTTCTATGGCTACACCTTC. Its protein is CATSDPTGFYGYTF.

The chain recombines TRBV7-9 with TRBJ1-6, with D maybe TRBD1 (5 bases). The length of the CDR3 is 15 residues. Per germline, CDR1 SEHNR and CDR2 FQNEAQ (reference sequence). Trimming pared 0 bases from V and 8 bases from J, leaving 11 bases between. CDR3 sequence (DNA): TGTGCCAGCAGCTTAGCAGGGGCGGGGGATTCACCCCTCCACTTT. The encoded protein is CASSLAGAGDSPLHF.

V is TRBV11-3 and J is TRBJ1-6; D is perhaps TRBD1 (6 bases). V was cut by 4 bases and J by 4 bases, with 14 bases left in between. CDR3 size: 16 residues. In germline, CDR1 is SGHNT, CDR2 YENEEA. CDR3 protein: CASSSPDSFYNSPLHF. The DNA of the CDR3 is TGTGCCAGCAGCTCACCGGACAGCTTTTATAATTCACCCCTCCACTTT.

In its sample, this clonotype was seen a few times. The J gene is TRBJ1-6, the V gene TRBV5-1, with a possible D match to TRBD1 (6 bases). V lost 2 bases, J lost 8 bases, and 14 bases lay in between. The CDR3 covers 15 residues. The germline gives CDR1 SGHRS, CDR2 YFSETQ. This chain's CDR3 is CASSFGGPAYSPLHF. Written as DNA, the CDR3 is TGCGCCAGCAGCTTTGGGGGGCCCGCCTATTCACCCCTCCACTTT.